The source of this TCR beta chain is a study of OX40 agonist ivuxolimab in advanced cancers. Study summary: Patients received ivuxolimab, an agonistic anti-OX40 (CD134) antibody. Two patients with cutaneous melanoma and one with hepatocellular carcinoma, three in total, showed partial responses. Study findings and constraints: Antigen targets of the expanded peripheral T cells went undetermined.

Trimming took 3 bases from V and 6 from J, leaving 5 bases between them. The germline gives CDR1 MDHEN, CDR2 SYDVKM. The CDR3 runs 12 residues. Clones were read by immunoSEQ multiplex PCR, and TCRdb kept only the in-frame ones, dropping some. This repertoire shows tens of thousands of clones, about 89% found once; its top ten account for 25% to 40%. This clone was observed a few times. The antigen is undetermined. The sequenced sample was CD4+ or CD8+ T cells sorted from blood, obtained in a trial of the OX40 agonist ivuxolimab. V and J are TRBV28 and TRBJ2-2, with no clear D. The clonotype was recovered from an adult with an advanced solid tumor such as melanoma, head and neck, liver or kidney cancer. CDR3 sequence (DNA): TGTGCCAGCAGTTTCGGGTCCGGGGAGCTGTTTTTT. This translates into CASSFGSGELFF. The entire variable domain, with the rest obtained from reference TRBV28 and TRBJ2-2, is as follows: DVKVTQSSRYLVKRTGEKVFLECVQDMDHENMFWYRQDPGLGLRLIYFSYDVKMKEKGDIPEGYSVSREKKERFSLILESASTNQTSMYLCASSFGSGELFFGEGSRLTVL.